These T cell receptor beta chains were read from a single sample in a study of chemoradiotherapy in HPV16-positive cancers. Here immunoSEQ multiplex PCR was the method, and the copy in TCRdb shows in-frame clones only, minus some. The table shows a few thousand clones, with roughly 88% occurring only once. The specimen was tumor tissue, collected from a patient who underwent chemoradiotherapy. Receptor source: a human donor with HPV-associated anogenital cancer. Each CDR3 is given with its conserved first and last residue. A D gene is named only where the DNA matches it firmly. Clone size appears in some rows only: once, few, many, or a class for an expanded clone.

-	TRBD1	TRBV11-1	TRBJ1-1	CASSLGGGQGASEAFF	TGTGCCAGCAGCTTAGGAGGCGGCCAGGGGGCGTCTGAAGCTTTCTTT
few	-	TRBV4-2	TRBJ1-1	CASSQSTGRQNTEAFF	TGTGCCAGCAGCCAATCTACGGGACGGCAGAACACTGAAGCTTTCTTT
-	-	TRBV4-2	TRBJ1-5	CASSPTPGGNQPQHF	TGTGCCAGCAGCCCCACTCCAGGGGGCAATCAGCCCCAGCATTTT
-	-	TRBV7-9	TRBJ2-1	CASSVINNEQFF	TGTGCCAGCAGCGTCATAAACAATGAGCAGTTCTTC
-	TRBD1	TRBV19	TRBJ1-1	CASSIGQGFPEAFF	TGTGCCAGTAGTATAGGACAGGGGTTCCCTGAAGCTTTCTTT
-	TRBD2	TRBV6-5	TRBJ2-5	CASSYSAGGFQETQYF	TGTGCCAGCAGTTACTCGGCGGGAGGCTTCCAAGAGACCCAGTACTTC
-	-	TRBV6-6	TRBJ1-4	CASSYWGATNEKLFF	TGTGCCAGCAGTTACTGGGGTGCAACTAATGAAAAACTGTTTTTT
-	-	TRBV15	TRBJ1-5	CATSRALTQGNQPQHF	TGTGCCACCAGCAGAGCTTTAACACAGGGAAATCAGCCCCAGCATTTT
-	TRBD2	TRBV2	TRBJ2-1	CASTGGSGVYNEQFF	TGTGCCAGCACCGGTGGTAGCGGGGTATACAATGAGCAGTTCTTC
few	TRBD1	TRBV6-1	TRBJ1-2	CASSDALGQGHTF	TGTGCCAGCAGTGACGCGTTAGGACAGGGCCACACCTTC
-	-	TRBV19	TRBJ1-5	CASSIERNQPQHF	TGTGCCAGTAGTATAGAGCGCAATCAGCCCCAGCATTTT
-	-	TRBV29-1	TRBJ1-4	CSVEGLESGEKLFF	TGCAGCGTTGAGGGCCTCGAGTCGGGTGAAAAACTGTTTTTT
-	TRBD1	TRBV7-2	TRBJ1-4	CASSFLSGTGGEKLFF	TGTGCCAGCAGCTTCCTATCCGGGACAGGGGGTGAAAAACTGTTTTTT
few	-	TRBV27	TRBJ1-1	CASRYRSGANTEAFF	TGTGCCAGCAGATACCGTTCAGGGGCCAACACTGAAGCTTTCTTT
-	-	TRBV2	TRBJ2-5	CASNSGRQETQYF	TGTGCCAGCAATTCAGGGCGGCAAGAGACCCAGTACTTC
-	-	TRBV7-7	TRBJ2-2	CASSRTGVGITNTGELFF	TGTGCTAGCAGCAGGACGGGAGTAGGGATCACGAACACCGGGGAGCTGTTTTTT
-	TRBD1	TRBV19	TRBJ1-5	CASISRTGGNSNQPQHF	TGTGCCAGTATAAGTCGGACAGGGGGTAATAGCAATCAGCCCCAGCATTTT
-	-	TRBV27	TRBJ2-7	CASSPRRGGRYEQYF	TGTGCCAGCAGTCCCCGAAGAGGGGGGAGGTACGAGCAGTACTTC
-	TRBD1	TRBV29-1	TRBJ1-1	CSVRDREGTEAFF	TGCAGCGTTCGGGACAGGGAGGGCACTGAAGCTTTCTTT
-	TRBD2	TRBV7-2	TRBJ2-2	CASSPRTSGGANTGELFF	TGTGCCAGCAGCCCCCGGACTAGCGGGGGGGCTAACACCGGGGAGCTGTTTTTT
-	TRBD2	TRBV7-3	TRBJ2-3	CASSLIGTSLHPSAQYF	TGTGCCAGCAGCTTAATCGGGACTAGCCTCCACCCCTCCGCGCAGTATTTT
-	-	TRBV5-4	TRBJ2-7	CASSLGGVSYEQYF	TGTGCCAGCAGCTTGGGCGGGGTCTCCTACGAGCAGTACTTC
-	-	TRBV7-2	TRBJ1-2	CASSLGPDSNYGYTF	TGTGCCAGCAGCTTAGGTCCAGACTCTAACTATGGCTACACCTTC
-	-	TRBV30	TRBJ1-4	CAWSDGRSNEKLFF	TGTGCCTGGAGTGACGGGAGGAGTAATGAAAAACTGTTTTTT
-	TRBD1	TRBV29-1	TRBJ2-5	CSVEGTGARETQYF	TGCAGCGTTGAAGGGACAGGGGCTAGGGAGACCCAGTACTTC
-	TRBD1	TRBV7-3	TRBJ1-4	CASSSDREGKLFF	TGTGCCAGCAGCTCGGACAGGGAGGGGAAACTGTTTTTT
-	-	TRBV2	TRBJ2-2	CASSEEYTGELFF	TGTGCCAGCAGTGAGGAATACACCGGGGAGCTGTTTTTT
once	-	TRBV27	TRBJ1-1	CASSSGGQEAFF	TGTGCCAGCAGTTCGGGAGGACAGGAAGCTTTCTTT
-	TRBD1	TRBV30	TRBJ2-5	CAWNGRGKEETQYF	TGTGCCTGGAACGGCAGGGGGAAGGAAGAGACCCAGTACTTC
-	-	TRBV21-1	TRBJ2-7	CAGESGTGRYEQYF	TGTGCCGGAGAATCCGGGACAGGGAGGTACGAGCAGTACTTC
once	TRBD1	TRBV7-2	TRBJ2-7	CASRLRWTGPGEQYF	TGTGCCAGCAGGCTAAGGTGGACAGGACCGGGCGAGCAGTACTTC
-	-	TRBV28	TRBJ1-5	CASRSGAHVRNQPQHF	TGTGCCAGCAGATCCGGGGCCCACGTTCGCAATCAGCCCCAGCATTTT
-	-	TRBV19	TRBJ1-2	CASYRQNDGYTF	TGTGCCAGCTATAGACAGAACGATGGCTACACCTTC
-	-	TRBV7-2	TRBJ1-2	CASSLSRAYGYTF	TGTGCCAGCAGCTTAAGCAGGGCGTATGGCTACACCTTC
once	-	TRBV28	TRBJ2-7	CASSLLGIYEQYF	TGTGCCAGCAGTTTACTGGGAATTTACGAGCAGTACTTC
-	-	TRBV2	TRBJ2-5	CASKDWETQYF	TGTGCCAGCAAGGACTGGGAGACCCAGTACTTC
-	-	TRBV5-6	TRBJ1-1	CASSLQGNTEAFF	TGTGCCAGCAGCTTACAGGGTAACACTGAAGCTTTCTTT
-	TRBD1	TRBV7-2	TRBJ2-7	CASSLRWTGAYEQYF	TGTGCCAGCAGCTTAAGGTGGACAGGGGCCTACGAGCAGTACTTC
-	TRBD1	TRBV6-1	TRBJ1-1	CASSEARGRTEAFF	TGTGCCAGCAGTGAAGCAAGGGGGCGAACTGAAGCTTTCTTT
-	TRBD1	TRBV6-5	TRBJ2-7	CASSYSSTGLEQYF	TGTGCCAGCAGTTACTCGTCGACAGGGCTCGAGCAGTACTTC
-	TRBD2	TRBV9	TRBJ2-2	CASSVATGTRVGTGELFF	TGTGCCAGCAGCGTAGCTACCGGGACTAGGGTGGGGACCGGGGAGCTGTTTTTT
-	-	TRBV6-5	TRBJ2-5	CASTHPGVETQYF	TGTGCCAGCACACATCCAGGGGTGGAGACCCAGTACTTC
-	-	TRBV4-1	TRBJ1-1	CASSPLGGPLGTEAFF	TGCGCCAGCAGCCCCCTAGGGGGACCACTGGGGACTGAAGCTTTCTTT
-	-	TRBV25-1	TRBJ1-5	CASSGGGPNNQPQHF	TGTGCCAGCAGTGGCGGGGGCCCCAACAATCAGCCCCAGCATTTT
-	-	TRBV28	TRBJ2-1	CASSLGGSGSSYNEQFF	TGTGCCAGCAGTTTAGGGGGCTCAGGGAGCTCCTACAATGAGCAGTTCTTC
-	TRBD1	TRBV5-1	TRBJ2-7	CASSTEPRGLYEQYF	TGCGCCAGCAGCACCGAACCCAGGGGGCTCTACGAGCAGTACTTC
-	TRBD1	TRBV10-1	TRBJ1-2	CASRIETGGGYTF	TGCGCCAGCAGAATCGAGACAGGGGGAGGCTACACCTTC
-	-	TRBV28	TRBJ1-2	CASSPTQRASGYTF	TGTGCCAGCAGCCCAACCCAGCGAGCTAGTGGCTACACCTTC
-	TRBD1	TRBV29-1	TRBJ2-2	CSVRTGEGAGELFF	TGCAGCGTACGGACAGGGGAGGGTGCCGGGGAGCTGTTTTTT